What follows describes a single T cell receptor beta chain. Its antigen remains undetermined. Per-nucleotide qualities are absent, and no much larger clonotype sits a single base away. The label giving this sample's time point can be read as: about 28 days (+/-7) after the second vaccine dose. AZD1222 recipients with second doses at about 4 weeks or about 12 weeks were pooled, because spike-specific TCR depth and breadth did not differ between schedules. The vaccinee samples were drawn from two UK trials, COV001 and COV002, one of which was a single-blind randomized controlled phase 2/3 trial testing AZD1222 (ChAdOx1 nCoV-19) in healthy adults. For TCRbeta chain sequencing, PBMC samples were collected from trial participants at day 0 and at day 28 after the second dose. This entry is derived from a study of T cell responses to AZD1222 COVID-19 vaccine (dated by TCRdb to the early 2020s). Study-wide context: A total of 230 or so trial participants underwent TCR sequencing, of whom some 210 received two doses of AZD1222 and some 25 received two doses of the MenACWY control vaccine. Enrollment into the trials was organized by age into subgroups of 18-55, 56-69 and 70-plus years, and those subgroups contained roughly 140, 27 and 60 TCR-sequenced participants, respectively.

Study-wide findings and limitations: Because no samples from the day 14 peak response were available, repertoires could be characterized only after the peak T cell response. Participants were mostly white British and included more females than males, and it was suggested by the authors that clonal diversity may have been underestimated. The 56-69-year group was small, and its depth increase did not reach significance, likely because of low power. The whole spike protein was spanned by vaccine-associated CD4 TCRs, and dominant responses were seen in regions 160-218 and 743-854. Reportedly, almost half of the unique spike-specific TCRs recognized epitopes lying outside the regions that are mutated in the B.1.351 and B.1.1.7 variants. Conclusions about previously exposed vaccinees are limited because only six or seven AZD1222 recipients were SARS-CoV-2 seropositive at baseline. After two AZD1222 doses, spike-specific TCR breadth and depth were significantly higher than at day 0 and than in MenACWY recipients.

The CDR3 regions of human TCRbeta chains were analyzed by immunosequencing. The published analysis was carried out like this. TCRs in the repertoires were compared against a reference library of SARS-CoV-2-specific TCRs that had been generated with the MIRA antigen-specificity platform. Breadth was defined as the fraction of unique TCRs that were SARS-CoV-2-associated, and depth was defined as the fraction of total T cells that were SARS-CoV-2-associated. Using the MIRA data, each spike-specific TCR was mapped to the spike region that the TCR reacts to and placed in a CD4 or CD8 class. Log10-transformed breadth and depth values were compared by one-way ANOVA with Sidak's multiple comparisons tests. The immuneACCESS repertoire file appears here via TCRdb, limited to in-frame rearrangements. These files lack a portion of the clones; in checked studies, under half of the deficit traces to unresolved V genes, and the cause of the others is not known. The V and J calls and the clone size are those of that table, but D and trimming were determined from the DNA. This sample gives 200,000 or so clones in total; approximately 93% of them show up just once. The top ten constitute approximately 1% of the sample.

For CDR1 and CDR2, the germline V gene lists MGHDK and SYGVNS. Compared with germline, V lacks 1 base and J lacks 5 bases; bases without a gene match: 4. The cysteine opens and the phenylalanine closes a CDR3 of 16 amino acids. Only CDR3 DNA remains: 48 bases, in frame from the first base. The V gene is TRBV25-1 and the J gene is TRBJ1-5; TRBD1 lines up with 11 middle nucleotides. Sequenced material: peripheral blood, taken 28 days after the second AZD1222 dose. The TCR originated in an adult who received the AZD1222 COVID-19 vaccine. This receptor carries the CDR3 CASSEWTGGEDQPQHF. The sequenced DNA: TGTGCCAGCAGTGAATGGACAGGGGGCGAGGATCAGCCCCAGCATTTT.